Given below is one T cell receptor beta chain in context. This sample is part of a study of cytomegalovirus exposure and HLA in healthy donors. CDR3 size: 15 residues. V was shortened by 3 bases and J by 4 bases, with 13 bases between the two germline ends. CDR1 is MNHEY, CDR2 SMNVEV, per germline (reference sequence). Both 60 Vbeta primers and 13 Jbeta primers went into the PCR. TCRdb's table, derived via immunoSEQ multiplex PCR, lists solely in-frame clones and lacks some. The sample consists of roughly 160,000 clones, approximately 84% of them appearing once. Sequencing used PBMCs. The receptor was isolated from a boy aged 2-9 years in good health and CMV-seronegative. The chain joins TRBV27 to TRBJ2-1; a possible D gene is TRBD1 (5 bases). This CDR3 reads CASSLGLPAYNEQFF. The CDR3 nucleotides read TGTGCCAGCAGTTTGGGGCTACCCGCTTACAATGAGCAGTTCTTC.